A selection of T cell receptor beta chains follows, all from one sample in a study of beta chain features in type 1 diabetes. Here immunoSEQ multiplex PCR was the method, and the copy in TCRdb shows in-frame clones only, minus some. Altogether around 310,000 clones are present, roughly 14% being singletons, with the ten largest covering nearly 0.015%. Input material: naive CD4+ T cells from blood. Receptor source: a woman aged 18 to 35 with type 1 diabetes. CDR3s include the opening cysteine and the closing phenylalanine or tryptophan. The order of the fields is CDR3 length, V gene, J gene, D gene, clone size, CDR3 DNA, CDR3 protein. A D gene is named only where the DNA matches it firmly. For some rows the clone size is stated as once, few or many, or as a class when expanded; others skip it.

15	TRBV5-4	TRBJ2-5	.	.	TGTGCCAGCAGCTTGACTACCGGGGGCCAAGAGACCCAGTACTTC	CASSLTTGGQETQYF
15	TRBV7-7	TRBJ2-3	TRBD1	.	TGTGCCAGCAGCCGCGGACAGGGTCTCACAGATACGCAGTATTTT	CASSRGQGLTDTQYF
14	TRBV10-3	TRBJ2-1	.	few	TGTGCCATCAGAGGGAGCATAATCCCCCATGAGCAGTTCTTC	CAIRGSIIPHEQFF
14	TRBV19	TRBJ1-4	.	.	TGTGCCAGTAACCGACAGGCCTCGTCCGAAAAACTGTTTTTT	CASNRQASSEKLFF
13	TRBV9	TRBJ1-1	.	few	TGTGCCAGCAGTCGCACCGGGGGGACTGAAGCTTTCTTT	CASSRTGGTEAFF
19	TRBV2	TRBJ2-1	TRBD1	.	TGTGCCAGCAGTGGAAACAGGGGTCGAGAGAGTCTGGGGAACAATGAGCAGTTCTTC	CASSGNRGRESLGNNEQFF
14	TRBV28	TRBJ2-2	.	few	TGTGCCAGCAGTTTACAGCTAGCGCGCGGGGAGCTGTTTTTT	CASSLQLARGELFF
15	TRBV18	TRBJ2-1	TRBD1	once	TGTGCCAGCTCACCAAACAGGGGGCTCGGGAATGAGCAGTTCTTC	CASSPNRGLGNEQFF
15	TRBV7-2	TRBJ2-6	TRBD1	few	TGTGCCAGCAGTGAGGGGGCGCCAGGGGCCAACGTCCTGACTTTC	CASSEGAPGANVLTF
13	TRBV6-5	TRBJ2-7	.	.	TGTGCCAGCAGTCCTACAGGGACCTACGAGCAGTACTTC	CASSPTGTYEQYF
14	TRBV19	TRBJ2-2	.	few	TGTGCCAGTAGTATTAGCGAGGTCACCGGGGAGCTGTTTTTT	CASSISEVTGELFF
17	TRBV9	TRBJ2-5	TRBD2	few	TGTGCCAGCAGCGTCGCCCCTAGCGGATCGTACCAAGAGACCCAGTACTTC	CASSVAPSGSYQETQYF
18	TRBV29-1	TRBJ1-2	TRBD1	few	TGCAGCGTTGATAAGGTCTGGGGGACAGCCACGACATACTATGGCTACACCTTC	CSVDKVWGTATTYYGYTF
15	TRBV2	TRBJ2-4	TRBD2	.	TGTGCCAGCAGTGGCGGGGGGGCGGTAGAAAACATTCAGTACTTC	CASSGGGAVENIQYF
14	TRBV7-9	TRBJ1-2	.	few	TGTGCCAGTAAACAGGGAAGGGGGAACTATGGCTACACCTTC	CASKQGRGNYGYTF
14	TRBV19	TRBJ1-5	.	few	TGTGCCAGTACAGCAGGCGATAGCAATCAGCCCCAGCATTTT	CASTAGDSNQPQHF
17	TRBV4-3	TRBJ1-2	TRBD1	.	TGCGCCAGCAGCCAATCCCATACAGGGGTTTCTAACTATGGCTACACCTTC	CASSQSHTGVSNYGYTF
18	TRBV19	TRBJ2-6	TRBD2	.	TGTGCCAGTAGCCTTATAGCGGGAGTACAGACTGGGGCCAACGTCCTGACTTTC	CASSLIAGVQTGANVLTF
15	TRBV18	TRBJ1-1	TRBD1	few	TGTGCCAGCTCACTAGCCACCCTTCACGGGACAGATCCACACTTT	CASSLATLHGTDPHF
16	TRBV9	TRBJ2-3	TRBD1	few	TGTGCCAGCAGCGTAGGGATCAGGGGGCCGGGAGATACGCAGTATTTT	CASSVGIRGPGDTQYF
16	TRBV28	TRBJ2-3	TRBD2	.	TGTGCCAGCAGTCCTCGGGCTAGCGGGAGGCTCTATCGCCTGTATTTT	CASSPRASGRLYRLYF
14	TRBV28	TRBJ2-7	TRBD1	.	TGTGCCAGCAGGGAATCTACAGGGGACCACGAGCAGTACTTC	CASRESTGDHEQYF
12	TRBV29-1	TRBJ2-1	TRBD2	many	TGCAGCGTTATTCCTGGGACTACCCAGCAGTTCTTC	CSVIPGTTQQFF
13	TRBV7-9	TRBJ1-1	.	few	TGTGCCAGCTCGGTCAACAGGGAAACTGAAGCTTTCTTT	CASSVNRETEAFF
14	TRBV18	TRBJ2-1	.	.	TGTGCCAGCTCCCTACGGGGGACCTACAATGAGCAGTTCTTC	CASSLRGTYNEQFF
18	TRBV15	TRBJ2-3	TRBD2	few	TGTGCCACCAGCAGAGACAAAATTCTAGCGGCCTACACAGATACGCAGTATTTT	CATSRDKILAAYTDTQYF
14	TRBV2	TRBJ2-3	TRBD2	.	TGTGCCAGCGGACTAGCGGGTGAATGGCATACGCAGTATTTT	CASGLAGEWHTQYF
15	TRBV5-1	TRBJ2-3	.	.	TGCGCCAGCAGCCCGCGGGGCGCTAGCACAGATACGCAGTATTTT	CASSPRGASTDTQYF
13	TRBV7-2	TRBJ2-5	.	few	TGTGCCAGCAGCTTGACACCTCAAGAGACCCAGTACTTC	CASSLTPQETQYF
15	TRBV9	TRBJ2-3	.	few	TGTGCCAGCAGCGTAATGGACAGCGCGACAGATACGCAGTATTTT	CASSVMDSATDTQYF
13	TRBV25-1	TRBJ2-3	.	.	TGTGCCAGCAGTGAACGGGGGTCTGATACGCAGTATTTT	CASSERGSDTQYF